The TCR beta chain described here comes from a study of vaccination and CD4 T cells after COVID-19. On the study more broadly: Vaccinees got either two BNT162b2 doses or two mRNA-1273 doses. In culture, cells were exposed to overlapping spike peptides from SARS-CoV-2, HCoV-NL63, HCoV-OC43 and HCoV-229E.

With regard to this clonotype: Its target is unknown. A much larger clone lies one base from this, so it may be a read error.

CDR1 is LNHDA, CDR2 SQIVND, per germline (reference sequence). Unmatched junction bases numbered 7, after V lost 7 bases and J lost 4 bases. The CDR3 covers 16 residues. Treatment of the sample: roughly 11-day PBMC culture with coronavirus spike peptide pools or control peptides (ViraFEST assay). Expanded clonotypes were found by TCR sequencing after peptide-pool stimulation (ViraFEST). Oncomine TCR Beta short-read sequencing was applied to DNA from cultured CD4+ T cells. From CD4+ T cells that had been cultured, genomic DNA was extracted. TCRdb fed the PCR reads into MiXCR, producing one record per CDR3 protein. This sample carries a few thousand distinct CDR3 sequences, roughly a fifth of them seen once, and the ten largest clones take about 22%.

The chain has TRBV19 and TRBJ2-2; 12 bases align to TRBD2. The clonotype originates from a human donor who had recovered from COVID-19. The sample was CD4+ T cells from blood, cultured in vitro. The CDR3 DNA reads TGTGCCAGTAATAGTCTAGCGGGGGGGCGCACCGGGGAGCTGTTTTTT. Amino acid sequence: CASNSLAGGRTGELFF.